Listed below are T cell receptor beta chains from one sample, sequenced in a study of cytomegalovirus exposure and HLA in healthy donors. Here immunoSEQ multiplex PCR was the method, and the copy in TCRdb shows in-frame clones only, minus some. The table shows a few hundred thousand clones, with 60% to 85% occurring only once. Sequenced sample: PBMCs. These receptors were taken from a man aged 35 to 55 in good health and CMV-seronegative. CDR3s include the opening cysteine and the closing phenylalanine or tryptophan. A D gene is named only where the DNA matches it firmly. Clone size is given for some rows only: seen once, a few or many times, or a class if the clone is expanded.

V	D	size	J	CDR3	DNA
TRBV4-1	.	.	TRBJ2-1	CASSHTDNEQFF	TGCGCCAGCAGCCACACGGACAATGAGCAGTTCTTC
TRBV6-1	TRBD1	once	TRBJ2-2	CASSGPFRQGAYGELFF	TGTGCCAGCAGTGGGCCGTTCAGACAGGGGGCATACGGGGAGCTGTTTTTT
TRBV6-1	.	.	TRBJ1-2	CASSVVPKTAIPGYGYTF	TGTGCCAGCAGTGTAGTGCCTAAGACAGCAATCCCCGGATATGGCTACACCTTC
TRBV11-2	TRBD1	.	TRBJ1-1	CASDVTGGTEAFF	TGTGCCAGCGACGTGACAGGGGGCACTGAAGCTTTCTTT
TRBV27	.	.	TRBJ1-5	CASSPHGSNQPQHF	TGTGCCAGCAGTCCACACGGGAGCAATCAGCCCCAGCATTTT
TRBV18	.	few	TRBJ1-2	CASSIDKNYGYTF	TGTGCCAGCTCAATTGACAAGAACTATGGCTACACCTTC
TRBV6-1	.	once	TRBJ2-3	CASSEPLAGMADTQYF	TGTGCCAGCAGTGAGCCACTTGCGGGAATGGCAGATACGCAGTATTTT
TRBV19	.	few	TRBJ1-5	CASSTSRLRAGSNQPQHF	TGTGCCAGTAGTACCTCCCGTCTCAGGGCGGGGAGCAATCAGCCCCAGCATTTT
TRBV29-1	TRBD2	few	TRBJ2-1	CSAGLADNEQFF	TGCAGCGCGGGACTAGCGGATAATGAGCAGTTCTTC
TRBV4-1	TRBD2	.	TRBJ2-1	CASSQVDMGLVRGNEQFF	TGCGCCAGCAGCCAAGTTGATATGGGACTAGTAAGGGGCAATGAGCAGTTCTTC
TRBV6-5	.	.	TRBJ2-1	CASSPSWREQFF	TGTGCCAGCTCCCCGAGTTGGAGGGAGCAGTTCTTC
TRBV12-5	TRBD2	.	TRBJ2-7	CASGPSTSGGGSYEQYF	TGTGCTAGTGGCCCAAGCACGTCGGGGGGGGGTAGCTACGAGCAGTACTTC
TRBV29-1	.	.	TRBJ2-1	CSASSYNEQFF	TGCAGCGCGAGTTCCTACAATGAGCAGTTCTTC
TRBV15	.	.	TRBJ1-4	CATSRVEGSVNEKLFF	TGTGCCACCAGCAGAGTGGAGGGCAGTGTTAATGAAAAACTGTTTTTT
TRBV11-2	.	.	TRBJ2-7	CASSSTSRGGRYEQYF	TGTGCCAGCAGCTCCACCTCCCGAGGAGGTCGGTACGAGCAGTACTTC
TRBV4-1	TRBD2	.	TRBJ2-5	CASSPIAGGPLETQYF	TGCGCCAGCAGCCCTATAGCGGGAGGGCCTTTGGAGACCCAGTACTTC
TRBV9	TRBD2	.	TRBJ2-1	CASSVLAANYNEQFF	TGTGCCAGCAGCGTGCTAGCGGCTAACTACAATGAGCAGTTCTTC
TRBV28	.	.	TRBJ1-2	CASSPGLNGYTF	TGTGCCAGCAGTCCCGGACTCAATGGCTACACCTTC
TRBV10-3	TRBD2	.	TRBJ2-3	CAISLNPSGGAPNTQYF	TGTGCCATCAGCCTTAATCCTAGCGGGGGGGCCCCAAATACGCAGTATTTT
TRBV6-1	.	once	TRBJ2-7	CASSELTIAYEQYF	TGTGCCAGCAGTGAACTTACCATAGCCTACGAGCAGTACTTC
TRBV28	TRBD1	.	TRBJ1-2	CASRTRTGTYGYTF	TGTGCCAGCCGCACAAGGACAGGGACCTATGGCTACACCTTC
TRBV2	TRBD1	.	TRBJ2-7	CASSETGDYEQYF	TGTGCCAGCTCGGAGACAGGGGACTACGAGCAGTACTTC
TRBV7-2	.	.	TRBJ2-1	CASSLNRHNEQFF	TGTGCCAGCAGCTTAAACAGGCACAATGAGCAGTTCTTC
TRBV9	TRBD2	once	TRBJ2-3	CASSVVGASGGMQYF	TGTGCCAGCAGCGTAGTGGGAGCTAGCGGGGGGATGCAGTATTTT
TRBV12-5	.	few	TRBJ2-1	CASGLGIRGTSYNEQFF	TGTGCTAGTGGTTTGGGCATCCGGGGGACCTCCTACAATGAGCAGTTCTTC
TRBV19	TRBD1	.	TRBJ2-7	CASSIGQGAYEQYF	TGTGCCAGTAGTATAGGGCAGGGGGCCTACGAGCAGTACTTC
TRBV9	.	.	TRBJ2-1	CASSVGPHIYNEQFF	TGTGCCAGCAGCGTAGGGCCTCACATTTACAATGAGCAGTTCTTC
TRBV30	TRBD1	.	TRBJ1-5	CAWSTDRGGSNQPQHF	TGTGCCTGGAGTACGGACAGGGGGGGAAGCAATCAGCCCCAGCATTTT
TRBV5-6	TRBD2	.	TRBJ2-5	CASSPSTSGGQETQYF	TGTGCCAGCAGTCCCTCGACTAGCGGGGGCCAAGAGACCCAGTACTTC
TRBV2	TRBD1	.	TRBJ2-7	CASSAPRGLSSYEQYF	TGTGCCAGCAGTGCCCCCAGGGGGCTGAGCTCCTACGAGCAGTACTTC
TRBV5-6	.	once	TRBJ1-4	CASSTASTNEKLFF	TGTGCCAGCAGCACAGCTTCAACTAATGAAAAACTGTTTTTT
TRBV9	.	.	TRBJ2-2	CASSVAIQPEHGELFF	TGTGCCAGCAGCGTAGCTATACAGCCAGAACACGGGGAGCTGTTTTTT
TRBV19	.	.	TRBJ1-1	CASSIVPGIAPSEAFF	TGTGCCAGTAGTATAGTCCCAGGGATAGCCCCAAGTGAAGCTTTCTTT
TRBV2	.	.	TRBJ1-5	CASSGGQQPQHF	TGTGCCAGCAGTGGGGGCCAGCAGCCCCAGCATTTT
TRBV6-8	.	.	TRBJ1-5	CASSYSDRNSNQPQHF	TGTGCCAGCAGTTACTCTGACAGGAATAGCAATCAGCCCCAGCATTTT
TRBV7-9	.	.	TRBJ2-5	CASSLAVLLETQYF	TGTGCCAGCAGCTTAGCGGTACTCTTGGAGACCCAGTACTTC
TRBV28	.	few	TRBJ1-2	CASTMGGVGGYTF	TGTGCCAGCACCATGGGGGGGGTTGGTGGCTACACCTTC